A single sample is the source of the 18 T cell receptor beta chains below, sequenced in a study of Graves' ophthalmopathy and Graves' hyperthyroidism listed by TCRdb under 2018. These reads were obtained on an Illumina HiSeq 2000. TCR beta CDR3 regions were amplified from RNA transcripts for repertoire sequencing. A first-round RT-PCR used HTBI primers with the Qiagen OneStep RT-PCR kit, followed by a second-round multiplex PCR, size selection and purification. TCRdb took the public reads, trimmed them with fastp at Q25, ran MiXCR for clone calling and kept in-frame beta chains. Each CDR3 protein appears once, grouped with its most common genes and DNA. This sample is represented by hundreds of thousands of distinct CDR3 sequences; roughly two fifths of them were singletons. More than 2.5% of the sample lies in the top ten. The sequencing input was peripheral blood. The receptor set was obtained from an adult man with Graves' ophthalmopathy.

The chain is built from TRBV11-2 and TRBJ2-5; the D gene is possibly TRBD1 (6 bases). CDR3 length: 13 residues. The germline CDR1 and CDR2 sequences are SGHAT and FQNNGV. Trimming removed 7 bases at V and 0 bases at J, with 9 bases between. This CDR3 is CASIGTNQETQYF. As DNA, the CDR3 is TGTGCCAGCATCGGGACAAACCAAGAGACCCAGTACTTC.

The V gene is TRBV7-2, the J gene TRBJ2-7; D assignment may be TRBD1 or TRBD2 (7 bases each). The CDR3 is made up of 15 amino acids. V was cut by 2 bases and J by 2 bases, with 13 bases left in between. Per germline, CDR1 SGHTA and CDR2 FQGNSA. CDR3 in DNA: TGTGCCAGCAGCTTAACCCAGGGGGGGGCCTACGAGCAGTACTTC. It codes for CASSLTQGGAYEQYF.

Ten or more counts support this clonotype. The CDR3 coding sequence is TGTGCCACCAGCAGAGATCGAGGCGATCAAGAGACCCAGTACTTC. Protein product: CATSRDRGDQETQYF. The J gene is TRBJ2-5, the V gene TRBV15; D is undetermined. CDR3 length: 15 residues. Germline assignment: CDR1 LNHNV and CDR2 YYDKDF (reference sequence). V was clipped by 0 bases and J by 2 bases, with 10 bases between them.

The chain employs TRBV10-3 and TRBJ1-6; 7 positions agree with TRBD1. CDR1 and CDR2 (germline): ENHRY, SYGVKD. Germline trimming cut 10 bases from V and 0 bases from J; bases unmatched to any gene: 9. The CDR3 is made up of 16 amino acids. The CDR3 loop is CASRQGTYSYNSPLHF. The CDR3, as DNA: TGTGCCAGCAGACAGGGAACGTACTCCTATAATTCACCCCTCCACTTT.

The chain joins TRBV6-5 to TRBJ1-6; 7 positions match TRBD1. The CDR3 consists of 13 residues. V shed 2 bases and J 12 bases; nucleotides not matched to a gene: 4. Germline CDR1 MNHEY, CDR2 SVGAGI. The CDR3 region has the DNA TGTGCCAGCAGTTACCAGGGGGGAGGACCCCTCCACTTT. Translated, it gives CASSYQGGGPLHF.

Regarding this clonotype: At one boundary the junction diverges from the germline segment, which might be a read error. The gene calls are TRBV24-1 and TRBJ2-2; tentative D call: TRBD1 (5 bases). CDR1 and CDR2 (germline): KGHDR, SFDVKD. This CDR3 comprises 15 residues. CDR3: CASSSWGRFTGELFF. The CDR3 coding sequence is TGCGCCAGCAGCTCGTGGGGCAGATTCACCGGGGAGCTGTTTTTT.

The chain links TRBV20-1 to TRBJ2-5, with TRBD1 matching over 10 bases. CDR1 DFQATT and CDR2 SNEGSKA come from the germline V gene (reference sequence). Trimming at V came to 5 bases and at J to 5 bases, leaving 5 bases not matched to a gene. This CDR3 region has 13 residues. The CDR3 bases are TGCAGTGCTGGGACAGGGGACTCGGAGACCCAGTACTTC. It specifies CSAGTGDSETQYF.

The rearrangement joins TRBV15 to TRBJ2-2; a possible D gene is TRBD2 (6 bases). Trimming cost V 0 bases and J 6 bases, with 8 bases left between them. The CDR3 is 14 amino acids. Per germline, CDR1 LNHNV and CDR2 YYDKDF (reference sequence). The CDR3 reads CATSRDGEAGELFF. The DNA for the CDR3 is TGTGCCACCAGCAGAGATGGGGAGGCCGGGGAGCTGTTTTTT.

This clonotype was counted between two and nine times. CDR3 residues: CATSRPDRGSTDTQYF. The DNA for the CDR3 is TGTGCCACCAGCAGACCCGACAGGGGGAGCACAGATACGCAGTATTTT. This chain uses TRBV15 with TRBJ2-3; 9 bases are shared with TRBD1. The CDR3 spans 16 residues. The V segment lost 2 bases and the J segment 0 bases; nucleotides outside the gene matches: 3. The germline V gene encodes CDR1 LNHNV and CDR2 YYDKDF (reference sequence).

The V gene is TRBV19, the J gene TRBJ2-7, with D unresolved. The CDR3 is 16 amino acids. V gave up 2 bases and J gave up 2 bases, with 16 bases separating them. From germline, CDR1 is LNHDA and CDR2 SQIVND (reference sequence). DNA for the CDR3: TGTGCCAGTAGTATATCAACCGGAGTCACTACCTACGAGCAGTACTTC. Protein: CASSISTGVTTYEQYF.

The J gene is TRBJ1-2, the V gene TRBV29-1; no clear D. Germline CDR1 and CDR2: SQVTM and ANQGSEA. This CDR3 has 15 amino acids. The ends were cut back, 6 bases at V and 3 bases at J, with 20 bases in the middle. CDR3 amino acids: CSVRMSGEWDYGYTF. In DNA, the CDR3 is TGCAGCGTCAGGATGAGCGGGGAATGGGACTATGGCTACACCTTC.

This clonotype showed up many times. The rearrangement joins TRBV12-3 or TRBV12-4 to TRBJ2-5, with 8 nucleotides matching TRBD1. The CDR3 has 15 residues. Unmatched junction bases numbered 7, after V lost 6 bases and J lost 1 base. This chain's CDR3 is CASRRTGLAQETQYF. CDR3 coding DNA: TGTGCCAGCAGACGGACAGGGTTAGCCCAAGAGACCCAGTACTTC.

This clonotype was picked up many times. The chain has TRBV14 and TRBJ2-2, with TRBD1 as a possible D gene (6 bases). Germline CDR1 reads SGHDN; CDR2 reads FVKESK. V lost 2 bases to trimming and J lost 5 bases, with 9 bases between them. This CDR3 has 14 amino acids. CDR3 residues: CASSQLTGTGELFF. The DNA of the CDR3 is TGTGCCAGCAGCCAACTAACAGGGACCGGGGAGCTGTTTTTT.

This clonotype has at least ten counts. The chain employs TRBV5-4 and TRBJ1-1; no reliable D call. CDR3 length equals 13 residues. Between the trimmed V and J ends, which lost 4 bases and 5 bases, there was a span of 12 bases. Germline values: CDR1 SGHNT, CDR2 YYREEE (reference sequence). The CDR3 DNA sequence: TGTGCCAGCAGCCCTCAGGAGCGTACTGAAGCTTTCTTT. Amino acid sequence: CASSPQERTEAFF.

This clonotype came up once. It may be a read error: a sequence one base away is much more abundant. The V call is TRBV9, the J call TRBJ2-7; D perhaps matches TRBD1 (6 bases). This CDR3 comprises 15 residues. Germline V gene data show CDR1 as SGDLS and CDR2 as YYNGEE. The CDR3 region is CASSPRGLENYEQDF. As DNA, the CDR3 is TGTGCCAGCAGCCCCAGGGGATTAGAGAACTACGAGCAGGACTTC.

V gene TRBV13 combines with J gene TRBJ2-3; 7 nucleotides align to TRBD2. Germline V lookup: CDR1 PRHDT, CDR2 FYEKMQ (reference sequence). V dropped 6 bases and J dropped 3; count of bases not matched to a gene: 9. This CDR3 is 15 amino acids long. The DNA of the CDR3 is TGTGCCAGCAGTGGTGGGGGGAGGGCGACAGATACGCAGTATTTT. It specifies CASSGGGRATDTQYF.

This clonotype was counted only a few times. A much larger clone lies one base from this, so it may be a read error. The rearrangement links TRBV25-1 to TRBJ2-7, with 7 bases aligning to TRBD1. This CDR3 has 19 residues. Germline loops: CDR1 MGHDK, CDR2 SYGVNS. The V and J ends lost 0 bases and 1 base, in that order; junction bases with no gene match: 15. CDR3 residues: CASSEYPIMSRDRSYEQYF. CDR3 bases: TGTGCCAGCAGTGAATATCCAATCATGAGCCGGGACAGATCCTACGAGCAGTACTTC.

The rearrangement links TRBV19 to TRBJ1-6, with a tentative D call TRBD1 (5 bases). CDR1 is LNHDA and CDR2 is SQIVND in the germline V gene (reference sequence). V was pared by 4 bases and J by 0 bases, with 13 bases between. The CDR3 consists of 17 residues. The CDR3 sequence: CASSTTWGDSYNSPLHF. Here the CDR3 DNA reads TGTGCCAGTAGTACCACCTGGGGGGACTCCTATAATTCACCCCTCCACTTT. The variable domain in full, with the rest retrieved from reference TRBV19 and TRBJ1-6, is DGGITQSPKYLFRKEGQNVTLSCEQNLNHDAMYWYRQDPGQGLRLIYYSQIVNDFQKGDIAEGYSVSREKKESFPLTVTSAQKNPTAFYLCASSTTWGDSYNSPLHFGNGTRLTVT.